This passage covers 27 T cell receptor beta chains from one sample sequenced in a study of regulatory dendritic cells for organ transplantation. Sequencing used immunoSEQ multiplex PCR; TCRdb keeps in-frame clones, though not all of them. The sample carries fewer than 15,000 clones, roughly 89% recorded once. Allogeneic regulatory or mature dendritic cells were co-cultured for 5 days with CFSE-labeled sorted T cells at 1:10. These receptors lack a known antigen. Source material: naive CD8+ T cells from blood cultured with regulatory dendritic cells. The subset was: CD45RA+ naive T cells. The receptors derive from a human donor in good health.

The genes are TRBV9 and TRBJ2-3; 7 positions match TRBD1. V was clipped by 0 bases and J by 6 bases; unmatched bases: 10. CDR3 length: 16 residues. Germline V gives CDR1 SGDLS, CDR2 YYNGEE. In DNA form, the CDR3 reads TGTGCCAGCAGCGTAGAGTTGGGACAGCCGGTGGATACGCAGTATTTT. It is translated as CASSVELGQPVDTQYF.

This chain joins TRBV19 and TRBJ2-1; tentative D call: TRBD1 (6 bases). Trimming cost V 3 bases and J 6 bases, with 21 bases left between them. Germline CDR1 and CDR2: LNHDA and SQIVND (reference sequence). The CDR3 is 17 amino acids. The CDR3 DNA reads as TGTGCCAGTAGTATGTCGGTCTTTGTCGACAGGATCAATGAGCAGTTCTTC. Encoded protein: CASSMSVFVDRINEQFF.

This chain links TRBV7-6 with TRBJ2-7; the D gene is possibly TRBD1 (6 bases). The CDR3 covers 13 residues. In germline, CDR1 is SGHVS, CDR2 FNYEAQ. V gave up 4 bases and J gave up 3 bases, with 10 bases separating them. The DNA of the CDR3 is TGTGCCAGCAGCTCGGGACAAAGCTACGAGCAGTACTTC. Translated: CASSSGQSYEQYF.

This sequence joins TRBV2 and TRBJ1-1; D ambiguous. Looked up from germline, CDR1 is SNHLY and CDR2 is FYNNEI. Trimming took 6 bases from V and 7 from J, leaving 6 bases between them. This CDR3 has 10 residues. The CDR3 DNA is TGTGCCAGCAGCGGCAGTGAAGCTTTCTTT. This encodes CASSGSEAFF.

The chain joins TRBV14 to TRBJ2-3, with unresolved D. Germline V gene lookup returns CDR1 SGHDN and CDR2 FVKESK. The V end lost 0 bases, the J end lost 5 bases, and 15 bases lay between the germline ends. The CDR3 is 16 residues long. CDR3 region: CASSQDIAYPQDTQYF. CDR3 DNA sequence: TGTGCCAGCAGCCAAGACATAGCCTACCCACAAGATACGCAGTATTTT.

The J gene is TRBJ2-1, the V gene TRBV19, with 11 positions matching TRBD2. Germline CDR1 reads LNHDA; CDR2 reads SQIVND (reference sequence). The CDR3 totals 15 residues. V shed 5 bases and J 8 bases; nucleotides not matched to a gene: 8. This CDR3 reads CASSVLAGGFDEQFF. CDR3 nucleotides: TGTGCCAGTAGTGTTCTAGCGGGGGGTTTTGATGAGCAGTTCTTC.

V is TRBV4-1 and J is TRBJ2-7, with TRBD1 as a possible D gene (6 bases). Germline loops: CDR1 MGHRA, CDR2 YSYEKL. CDR3 length: 15 residues. The V end was cut by 4 bases, the J end by 0 bases, with 13 bases between. The DNA for the CDR3 is TGCGCCAGCAGCCTAGGACAGAGCAACTCCTACGAGCAGTACTTC. Translated: CASSLGQSNSYEQYF.

This chain joins TRBV29-1 and TRBJ1-1; D gene unclear. Germline assignment: CDR1 SQVTM and CDR2 ANQGSEA. V lost 3 bases to trimming and J lost 5 bases, with 25 bases between them. The CDR3 is 17 residues long. CDR3 sequence (DNA): TGCAGCGTTGAGGTAGGAACACCAGGCCCCGCGAAGACTGAAGCTTTCTTT. As protein: CSVEVGTPGPAKTEAFF.

The chain joins TRBV4-1 to TRBJ1-3, with 8 nucleotides matching TRBD1. The CDR3 totals 12 residues. The trim removed 5 bases at V and 11 bases at J, leaving 5 bases unmatched. Germline V gene data show CDR1 as MGHRA and CDR2 as YSYEKL. CDR3 DNA: TGCGCCAGCAGCGCCCAGACAGGGGCCATATATTTT. Translated, it gives CASSAQTGAIYF.

The J gene is TRBJ2-3, the V gene TRBV5-4; D is possibly TRBD1 or TRBD2 (7 bases each). The CDR3 loop spans 16 amino acids. CDR1 SGHNT and CDR2 YYREEE come from the germline V gene (reference sequence). Trimming stripped 4 bases from V and 2 bases from J, with 17 bases between. The CDR3 sequence: CASSGGADRHTDTQYF. The CDR3 DNA reads TGTGCCAGCAGCGGGGGGGCGGACAGGCACACAGATACGCAGTATTTT.

This sequence joins TRBV6-1 and TRBJ2-7; 10 bases are a match to TRBD1. CDR1 and CDR2 from the germline V gene are MNHNS and SASEGT. This CDR3 comprises 16 residues. With V trimmed by 2 bases and J by 5 bases, 9 bases remained unmatched. CDR3 region: CASSESFSGQGDEQYF. The CDR3, as DNA: TGTGCCAGCAGTGAAAGCTTTTCCGGACAGGGGGACGAGCAGTACTTC.

This clone was counted a few times. This sequence joins TRBV5-1 and TRBJ1-1; D unclear. Trimming stripped 2 bases from V and 7 bases from J, with 6 bases between. CDR3 length: 11 residues. CDR1 is SGHRS and CDR2 is YFSETQ in the germline V gene. Here the CDR3 DNA reads TGCGCCAGCAGCTTCGCAGGTGAAGCTTTCTTT. Its translation is CASSFAGEAFF. The full variable domain, rest sourced from reference TRBV5-1 and TRBJ1-1, is KAGVTQTPRYLIKTRGQQVTLSCSPISGHRSVSWYQQTPGQGLQFLFEYFSETQRNKGNFPGRFSGRQFSNSRSEMNVSTLELGDSALYLCASSFAGEAFFGQGTRLTVV.

This chain uses TRBV30 with TRBJ2-1; no firm D call. The V end lost 1 base, the J end lost 8 bases, and 9 bases lay between the germline ends. Germline V gene data show CDR1 as GTSNPN and CDR2 as SVGIG (reference sequence). The CDR3 contains 12 residues. CDR3 bases: TGTGCCTGGAGTGGACCTTTCTATGAGCAGTTCTTC. This codes for CAWSGPFYEQFF.

Only one count was recorded for this clone. V is TRBV5-6 and J is TRBJ2-1; D gene ambiguous. This CDR3 spans 11 amino acids. Trimming stripped 0 bases from V and 9 bases from J, with 4 bases between. CDR1 SGHDT and CDR2 YYEEEE come from the germline V gene. The CDR3: CASSLGVEQFF. The DNA for the CDR3 is TGTGCCAGCAGCTTGGGTGTTGAGCAGTTCTTC.

The chain recombines TRBV6-1 with TRBJ2-1; no clear D. Trimming took off 3 bases at V and 1 base at J, with 13 bases between the two ends. CDR1 and CDR2 (germline): MNHNS, SASEGT. This CDR3 has 16 residues. The CDR3 spells CASSDIRTHSYNEQFF. CDR3 sequence (DNA): TGTGCCAGCAGTGATATCAGGACCCATTCCTACAATGAGCAGTTCTTC.

This clone was seen more than once but under ten times. J is TRBJ1-5 and V is TRBV5-5; 9 positions agree with TRBD1. From germline, CDR1 is SGHKS and CDR2 YYEKEE (reference sequence). The CDR3 totals 14 residues. The trim removed 3 bases at V and 2 bases at J, leaving 0 bases unmatched. This CDR3 reads CASSWTGGNQPQHF. The CDR3 DNA follows: TGTGCCAGCAGCTGGACAGGGGGCAATCAGCCCCAGCATTTT.

The CDR3, as DNA: TGTGCCACCCGTGTTCTAAGGGCCACCTTC. This encodes CATRVLRATF. This sequence joins TRBV2 and TRBJ1-2; D gene unclear. This CDR3 has 10 amino acids. Deletions cut 10 bases from V and 13 bases from J, with 16 bases between. Per germline, CDR1 SNHLY and CDR2 FYNNEI.

The chain employs TRBV27 and TRBJ2-3; D unresolved. V lost 2 bases and J lost 3, with 9 bases in between. Germline V gene lookup returns CDR1 MNHEY and CDR2 SMNVEV (reference sequence). The CDR3 is 14 amino acids. The DNA of the CDR3 is TGTGCCAGCAGTTTAAGGTACGGAACAGATACGCAGTATTTT. Translating gives CASSLRYGTDTQYF.

V is TRBV7-8 and J is TRBJ1-1, with D perhaps TRBD1 (5 bases). V was pared by 3 bases and J by 8 bases, with 7 bases between. The CDR3 consists of 11 residues. Germline V gene sequence: CDR1 SGHVS, CDR2 FQNEAQ. The CDR3 sequence is CASSFWGEAFF. In nucleotides, the CDR3 is TGTGCCAGCAGCTTTTGGGGGGAAGCTTTCTTT. Full variable domain (missing parts from reference TRBV7-8 and TRBJ1-1): GAGVSQSPRYKVAKRGQDVALRCDPISGHVSLFWYQQALGQGPEFLTYFQNEAQLDKSGLPSDRFFAERPEGSVSTLKIQRTQQEDSAVYLCASSFWGEAFFGQGTRLTVV.

Worth noting for this clone: The junction departs from the called germline gene at one end, perhaps through a read error. The chain recombines TRBV7-7 with TRBJ2-1; D possibly corresponds to TRBD2 (6 bases). Germline CDR1 is SSHAT and CDR2 is FNYEAQ (reference sequence). The CDR3 has 16 amino acids. The CDR3 region has the DNA TGTGCTAGCAGCTTAGGTATTAGCGGAGACTACAATGAGCAGTTCTTC. Translated, it gives CASSLGISGDYNEQFF.

The chain is built from TRBV7-9 and TRBJ1-1; 11 bases match TRBD1. V dropped 2 bases and J dropped 4; count of bases not matched to a gene: 3. Germline CDR1 SEHNR, CDR2 FQNEAQ (reference sequence). CDR3 length equals 15 residues. CDR3 DNA: TGTGCCAGCAGCTTAATCGGACAGGGGGCCACTGAAGCTTTCTTT. Protein sequence: CASSLIGQGATEAFF.

The CDR3 DNA reads as TGCGCCAGCAGCCCCAGTATTACATCCTACGAGCAGTACTTC. The encoded protein is CASSPSITSYEQYF. The chain uses TRBV4-3 and TRBJ2-7; D not resolved. The germline V gene has CDR1 LGHNA and CDR2 YSLEER. V gave up 4 bases and J gave up 1 base, with 11 bases separating them. The CDR3 contains 14 residues.

The J gene is TRBJ2-7, the V gene TRBV27, with TRBD1 identical over 9 bases. Germline V lookup: CDR1 MNHEY, CDR2 SMNVEV (reference sequence). V was pared by 6 bases and J by 4 bases, with 7 bases of the junction left unmatched. The CDR3 loop spans 14 amino acids. CDR3 bases: TGTGCCAGCAGCTCGGGGGGACAGGGTTACGAGCAGTACTTC. Amino acids: CASSSGGQGYEQYF.

CDR3 sequence reads: CAWSVLGRTQSEAFF. CDR3 DNA: TGTGCCTGGAGTGTACTTGGCAGGACTCAGAGTGAAGCTTTCTTT. The rearrangement joins TRBV30 to TRBJ1-1; no definite D call. V was clipped by 0 bases and J by 7 bases, with 18 bases between them. This CDR3 comprises 15 residues. Germline V gene data show CDR1 as GTSNPN and CDR2 as SVGIG (reference sequence).

The chain joins TRBV29-1 to TRBJ1-1; D is unclear. CDR1 and CDR2 (germline): SQVTM, ANQGSEA. This CDR3 is 13 amino acids long. The V and J ends lost 3 bases and 5 bases respectively, with 13 bases between them. CDR3 region: CSVEDGRRTEAFF. Here the CDR3 DNA reads TGCAGCGTTGAGGACGGCCGAAGGACTGAAGCTTTCTTT.

The chain uses TRBV7-8 and TRBJ2-1, with 13 bases identical to TRBD2. This CDR3 is built from 15 residues. V lost 5 bases, J lost 9 bases, and 7 bases stayed unmatched. CDR1 is SGHVS, CDR2 FQNEAQ, per germline. CDR3 sequence: CASSELAGGPGEQFF. The CDR3, as DNA: TGTGCCAGCAGCGAACTAGCGGGAGGGCCCGGTGAGCAGTTCTTC.

This chain links TRBV7-6 with TRBJ2-5, with 8 bases fitting TRBD1. The CDR3 length is 17 residues. Germline CDR1 SGHVS, CDR2 FNYEAQ. V shed 3 bases and J 5 bases; nucleotides not matched to a gene: 14. The CDR3 sequence is CASSLRWSGAGGETQYF. Written as DNA, the CDR3 is TGTGCCAGCAGCTTGCGGTGGTCCGGGGCAGGGGGCGAGACCCAGTACTTC.